A single sample gave rise to the 20 T cell receptor beta chains below, sequenced in a study of identical twins (dated by TCRdb to the mid-2010s). The library relied on 5' RACE. Reads for this sample came from an Illumina HiSeq 2000. TCRdb reanalyzed the raw reads on its own, using fastp at Q25 for trimming and MiXCR for clone calling, and kept in-frame beta chains. Every CDR3 protein is listed once, alongside the most common genes and DNA of its rows. The table for this sample lists fewer than 800,000 distinct CDR3 sequences; around 7.5% of them were counted only once. The ten largest clones represent 1.6% of the sample. These data are also associated with another study on yellow fever vaccine responses in identical twins.

The sample consisted of PBMCs. All receptors derive from a woman under 30 in good health.

This clonotype occurred a few times. The CDR3 reads CASSSPRSQETQYF. CDR3 nucleotide sequence: TGTGCCAGCAGTTCTCCACGGAGCCAAGAGACCCAGTACTTC. The chain recombines TRBV12-3 or TRBV12-4 with TRBJ2-5; D gene unclear. The CDR3 is 14 amino acids. Between the trimmed V and J ends, which lost 4 bases and 1 base, there was a span of 10 bases.

This chain uses TRBV6-1 with TRBJ1-1; D is ambiguous. This CDR3 is 10 amino acids long. The germline CDR1 and CDR2 sequences are MNHNS and SASEGT. The V and J ends lost 11 bases and 8 bases respectively, with 12 bases between them. The CDR3 bases are TGTGCCCTTGGGGAGACAGAAGCTTTCTTT. Amino acids: CALGETEAFF.

This clonotype was seen many times. The rearrangement uses TRBV7-6 and TRBJ2-5, with D perhaps assigned TRBD1 or TRBD2 (5 bases each). This CDR3 region has 14 residues. Germline V gene sequence: CDR1 SGHVS, CDR2 FNYEAQ. The germline V and J ends were trimmed by 5 bases and 7 bases, with 17 bases remaining between them. CDR3 sequence reads: CASSPAEGTGTQYF. DNA for the CDR3: TGTGCCAGCAGCCCCGCAGAGGGCACAGGGACCCAGTACTTC. The full variable domain, in which reference TRBV7-6 and TRBJ2-5 provide the parts outside the CDR3, is GAGVSQSPRYKVTKRGQDVALRCDPISGHVSLYWYRQALGQGPEFLTYFNYEAQQDKSGLPNDRFSAERPEGSISTLTIQRTEQRDSAMYRCASSPAEGTGTQYFGPGTRLLVL.

There are a few counts of this clonotype. The chain has TRBV4-1 and TRBJ2-7; D not resolved. The CDR3 is 13 residues long. CDR1 is MGHRA, CDR2 YSYEKL, per germline. The V gene lost 4 bases and the J gene lost 4 bases, with 11 bases spanning the gap. This CDR3 reads CASSRTLQYEQYF. Written as DNA, the CDR3 is TGCGCCAGCAGCCGCACACTACAATACGAGCAGTACTTC.

This clonotype was counted at least ten times. V is TRBV7-9 and J is TRBJ1-6; D remains unclear. V was trimmed by 1 base and J by 0 bases, leaving 4 bases between them. Germline V gene sequence: CDR1 SEHNR, CDR2 FQNEAQ (reference sequence). The CDR3 totals 15 residues. In DNA, the CDR3 is TGTGCCAGCAGCTTAGGAAGCTCCTATAATTCACCCCTCCACTTT. Translation: CASSLGSSYNSPLHF.

At least ten counts were recorded for this clonotype. The rearrangement joins TRBV7-7 to TRBJ2-7; no reliable D call. This CDR3 contains 13 residues. Germline-derived CDR1 and CDR2 are SSHAT and FNYEAQ (reference sequence). The germline V and J ends were trimmed by 5 bases and 7 bases, with 15 bases remaining between them. CDR3 sequence: CASSEGSSREQYF. Written as DNA, the CDR3 is TGTGCCAGCAGCGAAGGTAGCTCGCGAGAGCAGTACTTC.

The chain combines TRBV20-1 with TRBJ2-7; 9 nucleotides line up with TRBD1. The CDR3 length is 15 residues. Germline trimming cut 6 bases from V and 5 bases from J; bases unmatched to any gene: 14. CDR1 and CDR2 (germline): DFQATT, SNEGSKA (reference sequence). The CDR3 sequence is CSAPVWDRAGDEQYF. CDR3 nucleotide sequence: TGCAGTGCACCCGTCTGGGACAGGGCGGGTGACGAGCAGTACTTC.

This clonotype was found many times. This chain uses TRBV6-1 with TRBJ2-5; D possibly uses TRBD1 or TRBD2 (5 bases each). V lost 6 bases and J 9 bases, leaving 20 bases between the germline ends. The germline gives CDR1 MNHNS, CDR2 SASEGT. CDR3 size: 14 residues. The CDR3 sequence is CASSPGRLEGAQYF. In DNA, the CDR3 is TGTGCCAGCAGCCCGGGAAGGCTCGAAGGGGCCCAGTACTTC.

This clonotype was detected ten times or more. This sequence joins TRBV14 and TRBJ2-3, with D unresolved. CDR3 length: 15 amino acids. V was cut by 0 bases and J by 5 bases, with 12 bases left in between. CDR1 is SGHDN and CDR2 is FVKESK in the germline V gene. CDR3 loop: CASSQEEIRQDTQYF. The CDR3 nucleotides are TGTGCCAGCAGCCAAGAGGAGATTAGGCAAGATACGCAGTATTTT.

This clonotype has a handful of counts. The V call is TRBV9, the J call TRBJ2-1, with 8 bases matching TRBD2. V was pared by 3 bases and J by 1 base, with 3 bases of the junction left unmatched. Looked up from germline, CDR1 is SGDLS and CDR2 is YYNGEE. The CDR3 runs 15 residues. Written as DNA, the CDR3 is TGTGCCAGCAGCGAAGCGGGGGAGTCCTACAATGAGCAGTTCTTC. Translation gives CASSEAGESYNEQFF.

This clonotype was found many times. V is TRBV29-1 and J is TRBJ2-2; a possible D gene is TRBD1 (6 bases). The CDR3 spans 15 residues. Germline assignment: CDR1 SQVTM and CDR2 ANQGSEA. V was shortened by 1 base and J by 3 bases, with 12 bases between the two germline ends. The CDR3 reads CSVEVGPGDTGELFF. In nucleotides, the CDR3 is TGCAGCGTTGAAGTGGGGCCAGGGGACACCGGGGAGCTGTTTTTT.

The J gene is TRBJ2-2, the V gene TRBV2; D is perhaps TRBD1 or TRBD2 (5 bases each). The V end was cut by 10 bases, the J end by 4 bases, with 16 bases between. Germline V gives CDR1 SNHLY, CDR2 FYNNEI. This CDR3 contains 14 residues. DNA of the CDR3: TGTGCCACCAAAGGTCTAGGGACCACCGGGGAGCTGTTTTTT. Translation gives CATKGLGTTGELFF.

The chain couples TRBV24-1 to TRBJ2-5, with D possibly matching TRBD1 (5 bases). CDR3 length: 12 amino acids. The V end was cut by 2 bases, the J end by 10 bases, with 10 bases between. The germline gives CDR1 KGHDR, CDR2 SFDVKD. The CDR3 sequence: CATSDSARDQYF. In DNA, the CDR3 is TGTGCCACCAGTGATTCGGCCAGGGACCAGTACTTC.

This clonotype was observed at least ten times. The gene calls are TRBV28 and TRBJ2-1; D is perhaps TRBD2 (6 bases). CDR1 and CDR2 from the germline V gene are MDHEN and SYDVKM. The CDR3 has 14 residues. The V end was cut by 6 bases, the J end by 6 bases, with 15 bases between. CDR3 DNA: TGTGCCAGCAGCGGCCCCCGCGGGGCCAATGAGCAGTTCTTC. The encoded protein is CASSGPRGANEQFF.

This clonotype was picked up many times. The chain carries TRBV4-1 and TRBJ1-3, with 7 bases lining up with TRBD1. This CDR3 region has 15 residues. Germline-derived CDR1 and CDR2 are MGHRA and YSYEKL. J was trimmed by 4 bases and V by 2 bases; bases with no gene match: 5. The CDR3 here is CASSQLGGAGNTIYF. CDR3 DNA sequence: TGCGCCAGCAGCCAATTAGGGGGCGCGGGAAACACCATATATTTT.

This clonotype was detected many times. This rearrangement joins TRBV5-1 to TRBJ2-7, with 7 bases lining up with TRBD1. After removal of 2 bases from V and 4 bases from J, the junction contained 3 bases not matched to a gene. The CDR3 length is 13 residues. Germline V gene sequence: CDR1 SGHRS, CDR2 YFSETQ. The CDR3 reads CASSFGTEYEQYF. The CDR3 DNA is TGCGCCAGCAGCTTTGGGACAGAGTACGAGCAGTACTTC.

This chain's CDR3 is CASSVATSGGELFF. DNA for the CDR3: TGTGCCAGCAGCGTAGCTACTAGCGGCGGGGAGCTGTTTTTT. The gene calls are TRBV7-3 and TRBJ2-2; 8 nucleotides align to TRBD2. Trimming at V came to 5 bases and at J to 7 bases, leaving 6 bases not matched to a gene. The CDR3 is 14 amino acids. The V gene's germline CDR1 is SGHTA and CDR2 FQGTGA.

This clonotype was observed a handful of times. The rearrangement uses TRBV19 and TRBJ2-1; 10 bases map to TRBD2. This CDR3 region has 13 residues. Losses at the gene ends were 7 bases for V and 8 bases for J; bases not matched to a gene: 5. Germline assignment: CDR1 LNHDA and CDR2 SQIVND (reference sequence). CDR3 nucleotides: TGTGCCAGTACCCTAGCGGGAGCTCATGAGCAGTTCTTC. Amino acids: CASTLAGAHEQFF.

This rearrangement joins TRBV4-1 to TRBJ1-6; the D is unclear. In germline, CDR1 is MGHRA, CDR2 YSYEKL. Trimming took 0 bases from V and 9 from J, leaving 15 bases between them. The CDR3 contains 16 residues. The CDR3 DNA follows: TGCGCCAGCAGCCAAGATCTAACAGACCCTTTTTCACCCCTCCACTTT. Translated, it gives CASSQDLTDPFSPLHF.

This clonotype was recorded at least ten times. The J gene is TRBJ1-4, the V gene TRBV4-1; D possibly corresponds to TRBD1 (6 bases). V lost 0 bases, J lost 8 bases, and 19 bases lay in between. Germline lookup yields CDR1 MGHRA and CDR2 YSYEKL. The CDR3 spans 17 residues. The CDR3 reads CASSQENVLDRREKLFF. CDR3 nucleotide sequence: TGCGCCAGCAGCCAAGAGAATGTTTTGGACAGAAGGGAAAAACTGTTTTTT.